Following are 26 T cell receptor beta chains from one sample sequenced in a study of blood T cell repertoires in COVID-19. Sequencing was performed with immunoSEQ multiplex PCR; in TCRdb, only in-frame clones are kept and a portion is missing. The table includes more than 200,000 clones, roughly 86% detected once. The sample comprised peripheral blood. These receptors were obtained from a woman between 55 and 75 years old with COVID-19, enrolled during active disease.

V is TRBV19 and J is TRBJ2-1, with 10 bases lining up with TRBD2. In germline, CDR1 is LNHDA, CDR2 SQIVND (reference sequence). The junction had 12 bases not matched to a gene; V was cut back by 0 bases and J by 4 bases. CDR3 length equals 19 residues. CDR3 sequence (DNA): TGTGCCAGTAGTATAGATCGATCGGCTAGCGGGAGTAGTTACAATGAGCAGTTCTTC. Its protein is CASSIDRSASGSSYNEQFF.

This rearrangement joins TRBV15 to TRBJ2-2, with 7 bases identical to TRBD2. Germline V CDR1 and CDR2: LNHNV, YYDKDF (reference sequence). The CDR3 has 16 residues. Trimming cost V 3 bases and J 6 bases; bases outside gene matches: 10. The CDR3 reads CATSSRGLDQAGELFF. Written as DNA, the CDR3 is TGTGCCACCAGCAGCCGTGGACTAGATCAAGCCGGGGAGCTGTTTTTT.

The rearrangement links TRBV3-1 (or the pseudogene TRBV3-2) to TRBJ2-5; 9 nucleotides align to TRBD2. Trimming removed 7 bases from V and 5 bases from J; junction bases left unmatched: 8. The CDR3 spans 14 residues. The germline V gene encodes CDR1 LGHDT and CDR2 YNNKEL (reference sequence). The CDR3 reads CASTVAGVGETQYF. CDR3 in DNA: TGTGCCAGCACCGTAGCGGGAGTAGGGGAGACCCAGTACTTC.

The rearrangement joins TRBV19 to TRBJ2-1; 7 bases line up with TRBD2. Losses at the gene ends were 4 bases for V and 11 bases for J; bases not matched to a gene: 5. This CDR3 contains 12 residues. The germline V gene has CDR1 LNHDA and CDR2 SQIVND (reference sequence). The CDR3 is CASSTLGTKQFF. The CDR3 DNA is TGTGCCAGTAGTACTCTCGGGACTAAGCAGTTCTTC. Full variable domain (remainder filled in from reference TRBV19 and TRBJ2-1): DGGITQSPKYLFRKEGQNVTLSCEQNLNHDAMYWYRQDPGQGLRLIYYSQIVNDFQKGDIAEGYSVSREKKESFPLTVTSAQKNPTAFYLCASSTLGTKQFFGPGTRLTVL.

The V and J genes are TRBV5-5 and TRBJ1-4, with D perhaps matching TRBD1 (6 bases). CDR3 length equals 13 residues. Germline CDR1 reads SGHKS; CDR2 reads YYEKEE (reference sequence). The germline V and J ends were trimmed by 4 bases and 8 bases, with 12 bases remaining between them. CDR3 region: CASSRGGREKLFF. The CDR3 coding sequence is TGTGCCAGCAGCCGGGGGGGCCGAGAAAAACTGTTTTTT.

Only a few counts were recorded for this clone. V and J are TRBV6-5 and TRBJ2-7; a possible D gene is TRBD2 (5 bases). V lost 2 bases and J 2 bases, leaving 10 bases between the germline ends. Germline assignment: CDR1 MNHEY and CDR2 SVGAGI. The CDR3 consists of 14 residues. This CDR3 is CASSYGGRPYEQYF. DNA for the CDR3: TGTGCCAGCAGTTACGGTGGGAGACCCTACGAGCAGTACTTC.

This sequence joins TRBV18 and TRBJ1-2, with TRBD1 as a possible D gene (5 bases). Germline V CDR1 and CDR2: KGHSH, LQKENI. The CDR3 consists of 12 residues. V was trimmed by 0 bases and J by 13 bases, leaving 12 bases between them. In DNA, the CDR3 is TGTGCCAGCTCACCACCGGGGCTCGAAGCCACCTTC. Translating gives CASSPPGLEATF.

V is TRBV5-4 and J is TRBJ2-3; D is unresolved. CDR3 length equals 14 residues. Germline CDR1 SGHNT, CDR2 YYREEE (reference sequence). The V and J ends lost 4 bases and 3 bases respectively, with 12 bases between them. As DNA, the CDR3 is TGTGCCAGCAGCCTTGAACCGGAGACAGATACGCAGTATTTT. Its protein is CASSLEPETDTQYF.

V and J are TRBV4-2 and TRBJ2-3; TRBD2 agrees at 8 bases. The CDR3 runs 17 residues. The V and J ends lost 4 bases and 0 bases, in that order; junction bases with no gene match: 9. The germline V gene encodes CDR1 LGHNA and CDR2 YNFKEQ. The DNA for the CDR3 is TGTGCCAGCAGCCCAACGGTGGGGACTAGAAGCACAGATACGCAGTATTTT. Its protein product is CASSPTVGTRSTDTQYF.

V is TRBV4-1 and J is TRBJ2-1; 10 bases line up with TRBD1. The V gene's germline CDR1 is MGHRA and CDR2 YSYEKL. The CDR3 runs 17 residues. Trimming took 4 bases from V and 5 from J; bases not matched to a gene: 11. CDR3 amino acids: CASSRPLGTGADNEQFF. The CDR3 nucleotides are TGCGCCAGCAGCCGCCCGCTCGGGACAGGGGCCGACAATGAGCAGTTCTTC.

This clone was observed a single time. V is TRBV2 and J is TRBJ2-2; 8 nucleotides line up with TRBD2. Germline V gives CDR1 SNHLY, CDR2 FYNNEI. The CDR3 has 15 amino acids. V was pared by 8 bases and J by 6 bases, with 11 bases of the junction left unmatched. CDR3 sequence: CASEPGGDLAGELFF. CDR3 coding DNA: TGTGCCAGCGAACCCGGGGGGGATTTGGCCGGGGAGCTGTTTTTT.

V gene TRBV4-1 combines with J gene TRBJ2-7, with TRBD2 matching 8 bases. Germline V CDR1 and CDR2: MGHRA, YSYEKL. CDR3 length: 16 residues. V trimming: 0 bases; J trimming: 3 bases; junction bases outside the gene matches: 7. The CDR3 spells CASSQEVRTSSYEQYF. The DNA of the CDR3 is TGCGCCAGCAGCCAAGAGGTCAGGACTAGCAGCTACGAGCAGTACTTC.

The genes are TRBV3-1 (or the pseudogene TRBV3-2) and TRBJ2-1; D remains unclear. Trimming removed 4 bases from V and 4 bases from J, with 11 bases in between. CDR1 and CDR2 (germline): LGHDT, YNNKEL (reference sequence). This CDR3 comprises 14 residues. The CDR3 nucleotides read TGTGCCAGCAGCCCTCTAGGAAAATACAATGAGCAGTTCTTC. It is translated as CASSPLGKYNEQFF.

The chain couples TRBV28 to TRBJ1-4; D unclear. Germline CDR1 and CDR2: MDHEN and SYDVKM. The CDR3 is 12 amino acids. The V and J ends lost 5 bases and 6 bases respectively, with 7 bases between them. Written as DNA, the CDR3 is TGTGCCAGCAGTCCAAAATATGAAAAACTGTTTTTT. Residues: CASSPKYEKLFF.

This rearrangement joins TRBV7-2 to TRBJ2-1; no firm D call. The CDR3 spans 13 residues. Trimming took off 4 bases at V and 6 bases at J, with 10 bases between the two ends. Per germline, CDR1 SGHTA and CDR2 FQGNSA. This CDR3 reads CASSSFSGNEQFF. The CDR3 DNA reads as TGTGCCAGCAGCTCTTTTTCGGGCAATGAGCAGTTCTTC.

The V call is TRBV15, the J call TRBJ2-1; 8 bases fit TRBD2. The germline V gene has CDR1 LNHNV and CDR2 YYDKDF (reference sequence). Trimming at V came to 4 bases and at J to 0 bases, leaving 2 bases not matched to a gene. The CDR3 totals 15 residues. As DNA, the CDR3 is TGTGCCACCAGCAAGACTAGCGACTCCTACAATGAGCAGTTCTTC. Translated, it gives CATSKTSDSYNEQFF.

Concerning this clone: The same CDR3 can be traced to other DNA sequences in this sample. The V and J genes are TRBV6-4 and TRBJ2-1, with D possibly TRBD2 on 6 matching bases. Germline V lookup: CDR1 MRHNA, CDR2 SNTAGT. The CDR3 length is 13 residues. V was pared by 3 bases and J by 5 bases, with 8 bases between. The CDR3 loop is CASSERRDNEQFF. CDR3 sequence (DNA): TGTGCCAGCAGTGAGCGGAGGGACAATGAGCAGTTCTTC.

This chain connects TRBV5-1 to TRBJ1-3; TRBD1 is a possible D gene (6 bases). This CDR3 spans 16 amino acids. V shed 4 bases and J shed 0 bases, with 14 bases lying between them. Germline lookup yields CDR1 SGHRS and CDR2 YFSETQ. For the CDR3, the DNA is TGCGCCAGCAGCCCACGGACAGCGAGCTCTGGAAACACCATATATTTT. This encodes CASSPRTASSGNTIYF. Together with reference TRBV5-1 and TRBJ1-3, the CDR3 gives the full variable domain: KAGVTQTPRYLIKTRGQQVTLSCSPISGHRSVSWYQQTPGQGLQFLFEYFSETQRNKGNFPGRFSGRQFSNSRSEMNVSTLELGDSALYLCASSPRTASSGNTIYFGEGSWLTVV.

The CDR3 sequence is CATSRDWGGSGGYTF. The CDR3 coding sequence is TGTGCCACCAGCAGAGATTGGGGGGGCTCCGGAGGCTACACCTTC. V usage is TRBV15 and J usage is TRBJ1-2, with D maybe TRBD1 (6 bases). This CDR3 comprises 15 residues. Per the germline V gene, CDR1 is LNHNV and CDR2 is YYDKDF (reference sequence). The V and J ends lost 0 bases and 8 bases respectively, with 16 bases between them.

The V and J genes are TRBV5-1 and TRBJ2-7; the D gene is possibly TRBD2 (6 bases). Trimming removed 4 bases from V and 6 bases from J, with 11 bases in between. The CDR3 has 12 amino acids. The germline V gene encodes CDR1 SGHRS and CDR2 YFSETQ. CDR3 DNA: TGCGCCAGCAGCCTGGGCGGGGTCGAGCAGTACTTC. Encoded protein: CASSLGGVEQYF.

V gene TRBV1 combines with J gene TRBJ2-2; the table's D call of TRBD2 was not tested on the DNA. TRBV1 is labeled a pseudogene. The CDR3 length is 19 residues. CDR3 nucleotides: TGCACCCGGGTCAGGGGGGGGCTAATAGCGGGATGGGTGGACGGGGAGCTGTTTTTT. It is translated as CTRVRGGLIAGWVDGELFF.

The chain joins TRBV28 to TRBJ2-1, with TRBD2 matching 7 bases. Trimming at V came to 2 bases and at J to 2 bases, leaving 6 bases not matched to a gene. This CDR3 region has 16 residues. From germline, CDR1 is MDHEN and CDR2 SYDVKM. The CDR3: CASSLGRGRPYNEQFF. The CDR3 DNA follows: TGTGCCAGCAGTTTAGGACGCGGGAGACCCTACAATGAGCAGTTCTTC.

The rearrangement links TRBV29-1 to TRBJ2-5; TRBD2 matches at 7 bases. Germline-derived CDR1 and CDR2 are SQVTM and ANQGSEA. With 4 bases clipped from V and 3 bases from J, the junction kept 2 bases outside the gene matches. This CDR3 contains 12 residues. CDR3 DNA: TGCAGCGTTGCCGGGGGGAAAGAGACCCAGTACTTC. Translation gives CSVAGGKETQYF.

The V gene is TRBV28, the J gene TRBJ2-3; D gene ambiguous. The V and J ends lost 5 bases and 2 bases respectively, with 20 bases between them. Germline V lookup: CDR1 MDHEN, CDR2 SYDVKM. The CDR3 contains 17 residues. CDR3 protein: CASSPLLGSRSTDTQYF. For the CDR3, the DNA is TGTGCCAGCAGTCCCCTCCTCGGTAGCAGATCCACAGATACGCAGTATTTT.

This clone is a singleton in its sample. The V call is TRBV15, the J call TRBJ2-1; TRBD1 matches 7 bases. From germline, CDR1 is LNHNV and CDR2 YYDKDF (reference sequence). V gave up 0 bases and J gave up 3 bases; unmatched junction bases: 2. The CDR3 contains 15 residues. The DNA for the CDR3 is TGTGCCACCAGCAGAGATAACAGGGGCTACAATGAGCAGTTCTTC. It yields the protein CATSRDNRGYNEQFF.

This chain joins TRBV5-1 and TRBJ1-3; 8 nucleotides line up with TRBD1. This CDR3 is built from 17 residues. V lost 2 bases, J lost 1 base, and 8 bases stayed unmatched. Per germline, CDR1 SGHRS and CDR2 YFSETQ. The CDR3: CASSFFPGTGSGNTIYF. DNA for the CDR3: TGCGCCAGCAGCTTTTTCCCCGGGACAGGATCTGGAAACACCATATATTTT.